The T cell receptor beta chain described here comes from a study of blood T cell repertoires in COVID-19. The wider study: COVID-19 samples collected from the United States, Italy and Spain covered acute and convalescent phases. PBMCs, B-cell-depleted T cells, or T cells provided the cDNA or gDNA that made up the material.

The protocol was immunoSEQ multiplex PCR, while the TCRdb copy is restricted to in-frame clones and leaves out a portion. The table lists around 200,000 clones, around nine tenths of them singletons, with approximately 6.2% in the top ten. The CDR3 totals 16 residues. Germline CDR1 is LNHDA and CDR2 is SQIVND (reference sequence). V gave up 3 bases and J gave up 2 bases, with 11 bases separating them. The chain recombines TRBV19 with TRBJ1-6, with unresolved D. This sequence originates from a man aged 55 to 70 who had recovered from COVID-19. The sample consisted of peripheral blood. The CDR3 DNA is TGTGCCAGTAGTATCTCCCGACAAGCCTATAATTCACCCCTCCACTTT. It yields the protein CASSISRQAYNSPLHF. The entire variable domain, with the rest obtained from reference TRBV19 and TRBJ1-6, is as follows: DGGITQSPKYLFRKEGQNVTLSCEQNLNHDAMYWYRQDPGQGLRLIYYSQIVNDFQKGDIAEGYSVSREKKESFPLTVTSAQKNPTAFYLCASSISRQAYNSPLHFGNGTRLTVT.